This T cell receptor beta chain comes out of a study of PD-1 blockade in classical Hodgkin lymphoma. Study details: Intravenous delivery of nivolumab at 3 mg/kg to patients occurred every 2 weeks. Findings of the study overall: Reported baseline diversity: healthy donors highest, relapsed/refractory patients lowest.

Trimming took off 2 bases at V and 7 bases at J, with 11 bases between the two ends. Germline CDR1 reads SQVTM; CDR2 reads ANQGSEA. The CDR3 contains 13 residues. Every single patient, without exception, relapsed after autologous stem cell transplantation, and brentuximab vedotin exposure varied. The assay was immunoSEQ multiplex PCR, and TCRdb's table has in-frame clones only and misses some. There are around 28,000 clones in the sample; 70% to 90% occur only once, and roughly 20% lies in the top ten. Concerning this clone itself: Its specificity is unknown.

The J gene is TRBJ1-4, the V gene TRBV29-1; a weak D match, TRBD1 (5 bases). The sequencing used peripheral blood mononuclear cells (PBMCs), collected before the second cycle of nivolumab. The sequence was obtained from a human donor with classical Hodgkin lymphoma. CDR3 sequence (DNA): TGCAGCGTTGAATTGGTCAGGGCTGAAAAACTGTTTTTT. Residues: CSVELVRAEKLFF.